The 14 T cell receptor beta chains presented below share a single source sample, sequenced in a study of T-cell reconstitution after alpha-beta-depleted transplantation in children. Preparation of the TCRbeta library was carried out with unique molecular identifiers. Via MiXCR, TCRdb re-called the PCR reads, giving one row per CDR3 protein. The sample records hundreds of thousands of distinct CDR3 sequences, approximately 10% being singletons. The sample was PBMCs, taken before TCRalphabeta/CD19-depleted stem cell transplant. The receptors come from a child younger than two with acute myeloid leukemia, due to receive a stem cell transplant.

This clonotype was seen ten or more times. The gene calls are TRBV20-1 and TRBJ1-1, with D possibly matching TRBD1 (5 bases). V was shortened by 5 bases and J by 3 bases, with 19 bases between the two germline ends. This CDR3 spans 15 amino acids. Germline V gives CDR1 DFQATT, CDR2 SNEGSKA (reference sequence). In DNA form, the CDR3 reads TGCAGTGCTGGGCGACCGGGACGGCGGGACACTGAAGCTTTCTTT. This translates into CSAGRPGRRDTEAFF.

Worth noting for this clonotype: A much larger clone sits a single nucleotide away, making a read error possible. Written as DNA, the CDR3 is TGCGCCAGCAGCCAAGAGGCGACGGCGGCAGGGCCCTCCTACAATGAGCAGTTCTTC. Translating it yields CASSQEATAAGPSYNEQFF. The chain couples TRBV4-3 to TRBJ2-1; D may be TRBD1 (5 bases). The CDR3 extends over 19 amino acids. V lost 0 bases to trimming and J lost 0 bases, with 18 bases between them. Germline assignment: CDR1 LGHNA and CDR2 YSLEER.

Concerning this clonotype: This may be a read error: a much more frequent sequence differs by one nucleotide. The CDR3 here is CASSPGQGLKVGDTF. CDR3 coding DNA: TGTGCCAGCAGTCCAGGACAGGGACTCAAGGTTGGCGACACCTTC. J is TRBJ1-2 and V is TRBV12-3 or TRBV12-4, with 8 bases aligning to TRBD1. The CDR3 totals 15 residues.

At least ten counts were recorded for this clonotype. The CDR3 coding sequence is TGTGCCAGCAGTTTAAGGAACTCCGGGATGGGTGAGCAGTTCTTC. This sequence encodes CASSLRNSGMGEQFF. The V call is TRBV12-3 or TRBV12-4, the J call TRBJ2-1; a weak D match, TRBD2 (5 bases). The CDR3 sequence is 15 residues long. The V and J ends lost 2 bases and 9 bases respectively, with 17 bases between them.

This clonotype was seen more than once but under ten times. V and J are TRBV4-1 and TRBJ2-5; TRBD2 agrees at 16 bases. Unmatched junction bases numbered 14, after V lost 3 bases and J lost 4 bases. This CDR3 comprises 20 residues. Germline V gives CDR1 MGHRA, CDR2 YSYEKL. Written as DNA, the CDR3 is TGCGCCAGCAGCCAGTCCGGCCCAGGGACTAGCGGGAGGGCCGGAGAGACCCAGTACTTC. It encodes CASSQSGPGTSGRAGETQYF.

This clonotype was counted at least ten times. Here the CDR3 DNA reads TGTGCCAGCTCGTCTGGACAGGGGGCTCTAGTCGAGCAGTACTTC. This gives the protein CASSSGQGALVEQYF. The rearrangement joins TRBV18 to TRBJ2-7; 11 bases line up with TRBD1. The CDR3 runs 15 residues. V was clipped by 6 bases and J by 6 bases; unmatched bases: 10. CDR1 is KGHSH and CDR2 is LQKENI in the germline V gene.

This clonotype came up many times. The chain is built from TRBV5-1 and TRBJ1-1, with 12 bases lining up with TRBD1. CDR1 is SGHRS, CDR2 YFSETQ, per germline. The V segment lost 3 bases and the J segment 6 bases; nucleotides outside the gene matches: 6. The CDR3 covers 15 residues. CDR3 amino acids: CASSSGQGAVAEAFF. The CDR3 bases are TGCGCCAGCAGCTCGGGACAGGGGGCGGTGGCTGAAGCTTTCTTT. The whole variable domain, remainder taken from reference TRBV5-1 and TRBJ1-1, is KAGVTQTPRYLIKTRGQQVTLSCSPISGHRSVSWYQQTPGQGLQFLFEYFSETQRNKGNFPGRFSGRQFSNSRSEMNVSTLELGDSALYLCASSSGQGAVAEAFFGQGTRLTVV.

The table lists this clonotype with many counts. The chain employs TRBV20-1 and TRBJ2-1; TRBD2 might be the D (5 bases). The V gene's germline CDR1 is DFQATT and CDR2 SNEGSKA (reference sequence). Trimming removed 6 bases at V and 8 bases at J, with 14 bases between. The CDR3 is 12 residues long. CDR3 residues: CSAEEVRDEQFF. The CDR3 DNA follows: TGCAGTGCGGAGGAGGTACGGGATGAGCAGTTCTTC.

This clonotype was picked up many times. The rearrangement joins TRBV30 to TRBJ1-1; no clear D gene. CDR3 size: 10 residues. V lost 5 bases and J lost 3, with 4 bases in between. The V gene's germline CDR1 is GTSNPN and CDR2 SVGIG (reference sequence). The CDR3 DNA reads TGTGCCTGGCTCGACACTGAAGCTTTCTTT. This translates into CAWLDTEAFF. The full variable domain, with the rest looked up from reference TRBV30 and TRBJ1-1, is SQTIHQWPATLVQPVGSPLSLECTVEGTSNPNLYWYRQAAGRGLQLLFYSVGIGQISSEVPQNLSASRPQDRQFILSSKKLLLSDSGFYLCAWLDTEAFFGQGTRLTVV.

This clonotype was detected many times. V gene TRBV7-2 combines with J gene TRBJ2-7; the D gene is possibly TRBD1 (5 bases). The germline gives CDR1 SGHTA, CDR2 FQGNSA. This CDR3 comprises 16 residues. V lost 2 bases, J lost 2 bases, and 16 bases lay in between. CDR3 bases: TGTGCCAGCAGCTTATGGGCCACAGGACCCCCCTACGAGCAGTACTTC. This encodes CASSLWATGPPYEQYF.

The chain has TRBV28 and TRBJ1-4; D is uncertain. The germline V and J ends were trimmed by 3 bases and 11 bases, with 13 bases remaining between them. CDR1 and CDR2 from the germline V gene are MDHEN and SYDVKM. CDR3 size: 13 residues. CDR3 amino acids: CASSLGGTRKLFF. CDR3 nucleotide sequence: TGTGCCAGCAGTTTGGGCGGAACTAGGAAACTGTTTTTT.

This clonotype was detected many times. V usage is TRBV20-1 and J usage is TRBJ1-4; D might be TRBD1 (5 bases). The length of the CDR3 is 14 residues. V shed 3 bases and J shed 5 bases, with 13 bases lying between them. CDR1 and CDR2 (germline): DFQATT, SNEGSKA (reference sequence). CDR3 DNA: TGCAGTGCTAGCTTGTGGGACGGGAATGAAAAACTGTTTTTT. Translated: CSASLWDGNEKLFF.

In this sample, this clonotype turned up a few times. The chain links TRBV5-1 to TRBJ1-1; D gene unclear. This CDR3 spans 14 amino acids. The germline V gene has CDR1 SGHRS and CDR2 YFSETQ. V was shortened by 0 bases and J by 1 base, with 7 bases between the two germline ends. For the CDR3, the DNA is TGCGCCAGCAGCTTGGCCTCAAAGAACACTGAAGCTTTCTTT. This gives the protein CASSLASKNTEAFF. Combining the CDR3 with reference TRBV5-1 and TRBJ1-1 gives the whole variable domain KAGVTQTPRYLIKTRGQQVTLSCSPISGHRSVSWYQQTPGQGLQFLFEYFSETQRNKGNFPGRFSGRQFSNSRSEMNVSTLELGDSALYLCASSLASKNTEAFFGQGTRLTVV.

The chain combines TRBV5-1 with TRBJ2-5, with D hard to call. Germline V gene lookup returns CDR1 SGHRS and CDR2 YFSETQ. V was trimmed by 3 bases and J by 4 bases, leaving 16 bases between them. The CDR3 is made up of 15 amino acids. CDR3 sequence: CASSSFLAGGETQYF. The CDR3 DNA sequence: TGCGCCAGCAGCTCATTCCTGGCTGGCGGAGAGACCCAGTACTTC.